The next 5 T cell receptor beta chains were all read from a single sample in a study of early T cells in non-severe SARS-CoV-2 infection. Using its own MiXCR run on the 5' RACE reads, TCRdb lists one record per CDR3 protein. The top ten hold around 4.5% of the sample, which has around 60,000 distinct CDR3 sequences, under 15% seen once. Sequencing was done on a sample of whole blood. The receptors were sampled from an adult who was a healthcare worker with PCR-confirmed SARS-CoV-2 infection or an uninfected control (not recorded which).

This clonotype was detected many times. The chain links TRBV6-2 or TRBV6-3 to TRBJ2-1, with 8 bases identical to TRBD2. The CDR3 is made up of 15 amino acids. Germline trimming cut 9 bases from V and 8 bases from J; bases unmatched to any gene: 15. The V gene's germline CDR1 is MNHEY and CDR2 SVGEGT. This CDR3 reads CASRVGLAAWDEQFF. CDR3 DNA: TGTGCCAGTAGAGTAGGACTAGCAGCTTGGGATGAGCAGTTCTTC.

There are a few counts of this clonotype. This chain links TRBV25-1 with TRBJ2-4; D possibly uses TRBD1 or TRBD2 (6 bases each). Trimming cost V 5 bases and J 6 bases, with 14 bases left between them. This CDR3 is 14 amino acids long. Per the germline V gene, CDR1 is MGHDK and CDR2 is SYGVNS. In DNA, the CDR3 is TGTGCCAGCAGTCCACAGGGTAGCGGAAACATTCAGTACTTC. The encoded protein is CASSPQGSGNIQYF.

This clonotype was counted many times. The gene calls are TRBV5-1 and TRBJ2-3; D might be TRBD2 (6 bases). This CDR3 has 15 amino acids. V was clipped by 0 bases and J by 6 bases, with 14 bases between them. Germline V lookup: CDR1 SGHRS, CDR2 YFSETQ. The CDR3 protein is CASSLVGSRGDTQYF. CDR3 nucleotides: TGCGCCAGCAGCTTGGTTGGGTCACGGGGGGATACGCAGTATTTT.

This clonotype was seen repeatedly, ten times or more. The chain employs TRBV7-2 and TRBJ2-1; 11 nucleotides agree with TRBD2. Trimming at V came to 3 bases and at J to 4 bases, leaving 2 bases not matched to a gene. Germline lookup yields CDR1 SGHTA and CDR2 FQGNSA. The CDR3 is made up of 15 amino acids. Written as DNA, the CDR3 is TGTGCCAGCAGCTTTGGGACTAGCGGTTACAATGAGCAGTTCTTC. Its protein is CASSFGTSGYNEQFF. The full variable domain, rest sourced from reference TRBV7-2 and TRBJ2-1, is GAGVSQSPSNKVTEKGKDVELRCDPISGHTALYWYRQSLGQGLEFLIYFQGNSAPDKSGLPSDRFSAERTGGSVSTLTIQRTQQEDSAVYLCASSFGTSGYNEQFFGPGTRLTVL.

This clonotype has only a few counts. V is TRBV5-1 and J is TRBJ1-5; a weak D match, TRBD1 (5 bases). This CDR3 contains 14 residues. Germline V gene lookup returns CDR1 SGHRS and CDR2 YFSETQ. V shed 4 bases and J shed 6 bases, with 14 bases lying between them. Written as DNA, the CDR3 is TGCGCCAGCAGCCGGACGTCCGGGGGTCAGCCCCAGCATTTT. It specifies CASSRTSGGQPQHF.